The next 21 T cell receptor beta chains were all read from a single sample in a study of regulatory T cells in long-lasting Graves disease. The time point denotes: newly diagnosed GD, antithyroid drugs for less than 3 months. PBMC-extracted RNA yielded the TCR library. CDR3 regions were amplified by Arm-PCR using iRepertoire HTBI primers to build TCR beta libraries. TCRdb reprocessed the multiplex PCR reads via MiXCR and lists one record per CDR3 protein. The table shows roughly 560,000 distinct CDR3 sequences, with roughly 16% occurring only once. These same data were also listed under a study on T cells in Graves' hyperthyroidism and ophthalmopathy.

The sequencing used peripheral blood mononuclear cells (PBMCs), collected at new diagnosis, from a patient treated with antithyroid drugs. The receptors were gathered from a woman aged 35-65 years with Graves disease.

This clonotype was found a few times. The V call is TRBV18, the J call TRBJ2-7, with 7 bases fitting TRBD2. CDR3 length equals 14 residues. The junction had 6 bases not matched to a gene; V was cut back by 6 bases and J by 1 base. The V gene's germline CDR1 is KGHSH and CDR2 LQKENI. CDR3 amino acids: CASSPVGGSYEQYF. For the CDR3, the DNA is TGTGCCAGCTCCCCTGTGGGGGGGTCCTACGAGCAGTACTTC.

V is TRBV5-1 and J is TRBJ1-2, with TRBD1 matching over 10 bases. The germline V gene has CDR1 SGHRS and CDR2 YFSETQ. The CDR3 covers 14 residues. The ends lost 5 bases at V and 8 bases at J; junction bases unmatched: 9. The CDR3 loop reads CASSTGTGAEGYTF. Here the CDR3 DNA reads TGCGCCAGCAGTACCGGGACAGGGGCCGAGGGCTACACCTTC.

The rearrangement links TRBV4-1 to TRBJ2-3; 8 bases align to TRBD2. After removal of 2 bases from V and 2 bases from J, the junction contained 9 bases not matched to a gene. Germline lookup yields CDR1 MGHRA and CDR2 YSYEKL. This CDR3 comprises 17 residues. The CDR3 sequence is CASSQKPGLVDTDTQYF. CDR3 nucleotide sequence: TGCGCCAGCAGCCAAAAACCGGGACTAGTAGACACAGATACGCAGTATTTT.

This clonotype was observed a handful of times. The J gene is TRBJ2-2, the V gene TRBV11-3; D is ambiguous. The CDR3 has 13 amino acids. The ends were cut back, 1 base at V and 7 bases at J, with 7 bases in the middle. The V gene's germline CDR1 is SGHNT and CDR2 YENEEA. CDR3 DNA: TGTGCCAGCAGCTTAGGGCAAATCGGGGAGCTGTTTTTT. This gives the protein CASSLGQIGELFF. Supplemented by reference TRBV11-3 and TRBJ2-2, the full variable domain reads EAGVVQSPRYKIIEKKQPVAFWCNPISGHNTLYWYLQNLGQGPELLIRYENEEAVDDSQLPKDRFSAERLKGVDSTLKIQPAELGDSAVYLCASSLGQIGELFFGEGSRLTVL.

This clonotype has a count of ten or more. This sequence joins TRBV20-1 and TRBJ1-1, with a weak D call TRBD1 (6 bases). This CDR3 comprises 11 residues. The V end lost 5 bases, the J end lost 8 bases, and 12 bases lay between the germline ends. Looked up from germline, CDR1 is DFQATT and CDR2 is SNEGSKA (reference sequence). As DNA, the CDR3 is TGCAGTGCTGCCCGTGACAGGGAAGCTTTCTTT. It is translated as CSAARDREAFF.

There are a few counts of this clonotype. V is TRBV12-3 or TRBV12-4 and J is TRBJ1-1; D not certain. Trimming shortened V by 7 bases and J by 0 bases, and 18 bases separated the two germline ends. This CDR3 has 16 residues. The CDR3 DNA reads as TGTGCCAGCACCCAACTCCTTGACCCCATGAACACTGAAGCTTTCTTT. Protein sequence: CASTQLLDPMNTEAFF.

This clonotype was seen at least ten times. The chain has TRBV20-1 and TRBJ1-1, with a weak D call TRBD1 (6 bases). Trimming cost V 0 bases and J 5 bases, with 7 bases left between them. CDR1 DFQATT and CDR2 SNEGSKA come from the germline V gene (reference sequence). The CDR3 is 12 amino acids. The DNA for the CDR3 is TGCAGTGCTAGAGAGGGGGCTACTGAAGCTTTCTTT. Translation gives CSAREGATEAFF.

The genes are TRBV7-9 and TRBJ2-2; the D is unclear. Germline values: CDR1 SEHNR, CDR2 FQNEAQ (reference sequence). The V end lost 4 bases, the J end lost 3 bases, and 6 bases lay between the germline ends. The CDR3 has 13 amino acids. The CDR3, as DNA: TGTGCCAGCAGCTCGCTTCACACCGGGGAGCTGTTTTTT. This sequence encodes CASSSLHTGELFF.

The chain recombines TRBV9 with TRBJ2-1, with a tentative D call TRBD2 (7 bases). CDR1 SGDLS and CDR2 YYNGEE come from the germline V gene. V lost 3 bases to trimming and J lost 2 bases, with 18 bases between them. CDR3 length: 17 residues. The CDR3 bases are TGTGCCAGCAGCGCGGGGGGTTCGGGGGGCACCTACAATGAGCAGTTCTTC. Protein: CASSAGGSGGTYNEQFF.

V is TRBV7-9 and J is TRBJ2-7, with no clear D. This CDR3 region has 12 residues. V dropped 6 bases and J dropped 2 bases, with 8 bases sitting between them. The V gene's germline CDR1 is SEHNR and CDR2 FQNEAQ (reference sequence). The CDR3 DNA reads TGTGCCAGCAGTTATCATGCCTACGAGCAGTACTTC. Its protein product is CASSYHAYEQYF.

The V gene is TRBV11-2, the J gene TRBJ2-4, with 8 bases identical to TRBD2. The junction had 3 bases not matched to a gene; V was cut back by 0 bases and J by 5 bases. The CDR3 contains 15 residues. Germline V lookup: CDR1 SGHAT, CDR2 FQNNGV. The CDR3 DNA sequence: TGTGCCAGCAGCTTAGAAGCGGGGGACGAAAACATTCAGTACTTC. Encoded protein: CASSLEAGDENIQYF.

The gene calls are TRBV5-4 and TRBJ2-2; 11 nucleotides match TRBD2. This CDR3 comprises 13 residues. Trimming at V came to 4 bases and at J to 10 bases, leaving 3 bases not matched to a gene. CDR1 and CDR2 (germline): SGHNT, YYREEE (reference sequence). CDR3 DNA sequence: TGTGCCAGCAGCCTAGCGGGGGGAGAGGAGCTGTTTTTT. Its translation is CASSLAGGEELFF.

The chain recombines TRBV19 with TRBJ1-1; 9 bases line up with TRBD1. With 6 bases clipped from V and 7 bases from J, the junction kept 9 bases outside the gene matches. Per germline, CDR1 LNHDA and CDR2 SQIVND (reference sequence). The CDR3 totals 14 residues. CDR3 residues: CASRRRTGAFEAFF. Written as DNA, the CDR3 is TGTGCCAGTAGAAGAAGGACAGGGGCATTTGAAGCTTTCTTT.

The V and J genes are TRBV18 and TRBJ2-3; D uncertain. There are 13 residues in the CDR3. The germline V gene has CDR1 KGHSH and CDR2 LQKENI. Trimming took off 7 bases at V and 1 base at J, with 9 bases between the two ends. Here the CDR3 DNA reads TGTGCCAGCTACTTGGGCGGCACAGATACGCAGTATTTT. Its translation is CASYLGGTDTQYF.

This clonotype was recorded a few times. This chain joins TRBV2 and TRBJ1-5, with D tentatively TRBD1 (6 bases). Germline V gene data show CDR1 as SNHLY and CDR2 as FYNNEI. V was pared by 8 bases and J by 2 bases, with 13 bases between. The CDR3 is 14 residues long. CDR3: CASGEGVRNQPQHF. The CDR3 DNA reads as TGTGCCAGCGGGGAGGGGGTTCGCAATCAGCCCCAGCATTTT.

J is TRBJ1-3 and V is TRBV29-1; a possible D gene is TRBD1 (6 bases). Between the trimmed V and J ends, which lost 6 bases and 2 bases, there was a span of 11 bases. This CDR3 spans 13 amino acids. The germline CDR1 and CDR2 sequences are SQVTM and ANQGSEA. The CDR3 coding sequence is TGCAGCGTCAAAGGGGGGGCTGGAAACACCATATATTTT. It specifies CSVKGGAGNTIYF.

This clonotype came up many times. The rearrangement uses TRBV6-2 or TRBV6-3 and TRBJ1-1, with a tentative D call TRBD1 (5 bases). V lost 8 bases to trimming and J lost 0 bases, with 16 bases between them. The germline gives CDR1 MNHEY, CDR2 SVGEGT. CDR3 length: 15 residues. The CDR3 DNA reads as TGTGCCAGCTCCCTACGGGGGACGATGAACACTGAAGCTTTCTTT. Translation gives CASSLRGTMNTEAFF.

The chain carries TRBV4-1 and TRBJ1-1; D is uncertain. The germline V gene encodes CDR1 MGHRA and CDR2 YSYEKL. Trimming removed 4 bases from V and 0 bases from J, with 12 bases in between. The CDR3 sequence is 15 residues long. This CDR3 is CASSRMTVMNTEAFF. As DNA, the CDR3 is TGCGCCAGCAGCCGTATGACGGTTATGAACACTGAAGCTTTCTTT.

This clonotype has a count of ten or more. V usage is TRBV11-2 and J usage is TRBJ1-5; 8 bases map to TRBD1. Germline CDR1 is SGHAT and CDR2 is FQNNGV. This CDR3 contains 15 residues. J gave up 2 bases and V 2 bases, and 2 bases lay outside the gene matches. The CDR3 sequence: CASSLSTGGNQPQHF. CDR3 nucleotide sequence: TGTGCCAGCAGCTTATCGACAGGGGGCAATCAGCCCCAGCATTTT.

This clonotype was seen a handful of times. This chain joins TRBV6-1 and TRBJ1-2, with D possibly being TRBD1 (5 bases). Germline V gene sequence: CDR1 MNHNS, CDR2 SASEGT. Trimming left V 4 bases short and J 9 bases short, with 18 bases between. The CDR3 runs 14 residues. The CDR3 sequence is CASSGGGTAGRYTF. In DNA, the CDR3 is TGTGCCAGCAGTGGGGGGGGGACTGCGGGTCGCTACACCTTC.

On this clonotype itself: A read error may be the cause here, since a much bigger clone is one base away. The rearrangement joins TRBV3-1 to TRBJ1-2, with TRBD1 as a possible D gene (5 bases). Trimming removed 7 bases at V and 12 bases at J, with 24 bases between. CDR1 is LGHDT, CDR2 YNNKEL, per germline (reference sequence). The CDR3 length is 14 residues. CDR3 bases: TGTGCCAGCACCCCGACACTGACCAAAACAGGCCACACCTTC. It is translated as CASTPTLTKTGHTF.